The source of this TCR beta chain is a study of blood T cell repertoires in COVID-19. Study at large: The analysed material was cDNA or gDNA that came from T cells, B-cell-depleted T cells, or PBMCs.

Germline V gene sequence: CDR1 LGHNA, CDR2 YNFKEQ. Germline trimming cut 4 bases from V and 9 bases from J; bases unmatched to any gene: 16. The CDR3 runs to 16 residues. The Seattle site enrolled patients during active infection and followed them longitudinally. Original processing methods: Estimated nucleated cell counts came from reference gene primer amplification. Sequenced by immunoSEQ multiplex PCR; TCRdb stores in-frame clones only, minus some. D and trimming were read from the DNA, whereas the V and J calls and clone size are those reported in that table. The top ten clones hold 3% of a sample with hundreds of thousands of clones, around 92% of them seen once.

The TCR sequence derives from a woman aged 25 to 39 with COVID-19, enrolled during active disease. The sample consisted of peripheral blood. J is TRBJ2-7 and V is TRBV4-2; 9 bases match TRBD1. Written as DNA, the CDR3 is TGTGCCAGCAGCCCGTGGGGGGGGGCACAGGGGGCAACGCAGTACTTC. Its protein is CASSPWGGAQGATQYF.